This TCR beta chain was identified in a study of blood T cell repertoires in COVID-19. Study-wide background: T cells, B-cell-depleted T cells, or PBMCs supplied cDNA or gDNA.

This clone was seen more than once but under ten times. The CDR3 contains 15 residues. V was cut by 1 base and J by 8 bases, with 18 bases left in between. Germline CDR1 SGHNT, CDR2 YYREEE (reference sequence). Source study methods: Estimates of nucleated cell counts were drawn from the amplification of reference gene primers. Only in-frame clones appear in the TCRdb table, and some are missing; sequencing was by immunoSEQ multiplex PCR. That table is the source of V, J and clone size, and D and trimming were worked out from the DNA. The sample includes about 160,000 clones, roughly 73% of them seen just once.

The genes are TRBV5-4 and TRBJ1-2, with a weak D call TRBD1 (6 bases). This TCR was sampled from a man in his 70s with acute or convalescent COVID-19. The sequenced sample was peripheral blood. CDR3 protein: CASSLPQGAREGYTF. CDR3 in DNA: TGTGCCAGCAGCTTGCCACAGGGCGCCAGGGAGGGCTACACCTTC.